Presented here are 23 T cell receptor beta chains from one specimen sequenced in a study of T cells expressing NK-cell markers (TCRdb year 2020). The method was 5' RACE. TCRdb shows the sequencer as Illumina HiSeq 2000. TCRdb reprocessed the reads and assigns one entry to each CDR3 protein sequence, leaving out DNA. This sample's table contains about 150,000 distinct CDR3 sequences. 30% to 45% of the sample is taken by the ten largest. The sequencing sample was made of blood T cells: a sorted CD56 or NKG2C T cell subset, CD4+ or CD8+ T cells, or bulk PBMC T cells (not recorded which). The receptors were sampled from a woman aged 45-59 years in good health. Donor details come from another sample of the same person, matched by shared clones.

The J gene is TRBJ2-1, the V gene TRBV7-9; TCRdb selects TRBD2, and the lack of DNA leaves this call unchecked. The germline V gene encodes CDR1 SEHNR and CDR2 FQNEAQ (reference sequence). The CDR3 consists of 18 residues. CDR3 loop: CASSTGGPTSGRVDEQFF.

The CDR3 here is CASSSGPNYNQPQHF. V gene TRBV13 combines with J gene TRBJ1-5. CDR3 length: 15 amino acids. Germline lookup yields CDR1 PRHDT and CDR2 FYEKMQ (reference sequence). Drawing the rest from reference TRBV13 and TRBJ1-5, the complete variable domain is AAGVIQSPRHLIKEKRETATLKCYPIPRHDTVYWYQQGPGQDPQFLISFYEKMQSDKGSIPDRFSAQQFSDYHSELNMSSLELGDSALYFCASSSGPNYNQPQHFGDGTRLSIL.

This chain links TRBV12-3 or TRBV12-4 with TRBJ1-1. CDR3 size: 12 residues. The CDR3 region is CASRALNTEAFF.

The rearrangement uses TRBV27 and TRBJ1-1; without DNA, the TCRdb call of TRBD1 cannot be checked. Germline lookup yields CDR1 MNHEY and CDR2 SMNVEV (reference sequence). This CDR3 has 15 amino acids. This CDR3 is CASSSVGTGNTEAFF.

This rearrangement joins TRBV13 to TRBJ2-3; there is no DNA to check the TCRdb D call of TRBD1. Germline lookup yields CDR1 PRHDT and CDR2 FYEKMQ (reference sequence). The CDR3 has 14 amino acids. CDR3 loop: CASSLRDRVDTQYF. The variable domain in full, completed from reference TRBV13 and TRBJ2-3, reads AAGVIQSPRHLIKEKRETATLKCYPIPRHDTVYWYQQGPGQDPQFLISFYEKMQSDKGSIPDRFSAQQFSDYHSELNMSSLELGDSALYFCASSLRDRVDTQYFGPGTRLTVL.

The rearrangement uses TRBV27 and TRBJ1-2; without DNA, the TCRdb call of TRBD1 cannot be checked. Germline-derived CDR1 and CDR2 are MNHEY and SMNVEV (reference sequence). The CDR3 loop spans 15 amino acids. The CDR3 protein is CASSSGQNLLYGYTF.

V usage is TRBV11-2 and J usage is TRBJ2-3; TCRdb's assignment of TRBD2 cannot be checked, as there is no DNA. The CDR3 totals 14 residues. The germline V gene encodes CDR1 SGHAT and CDR2 FQNNGV. The CDR3 protein is CASSPRLPTDTQYF. Variable domain in full (rest from reference TRBV11-2 and TRBJ2-3): EAGVAQSPRYKIIEKRQSVAFWCNPISGHATLYWYQQILGQGPKLLIQFQNNGVVDDSQLPKDRFSAERLKGVDSTLKIQPAKLEDSAVYLCASSPRLPTDTQYFGPGTRLTVL.

The CDR3 protein is CASSIQEWNTEAFF. The chain carries TRBV19 and TRBJ1-1. Germline assignment: CDR1 LNHDA and CDR2 SQIVND (reference sequence). The CDR3 is 14 amino acids. The full variable domain, its missing parts supplied by reference TRBV19 and TRBJ1-1, is DGGITQSPKYLFRKEGQNVTLSCEQNLNHDAMYWYRQDPGQGLRLIYYSQIVNDFQKGDIAEGYSVSREKKESFPLTVTSAQKNPTAFYLCASSIQEWNTEAFFGQGTRLTVV.

The V gene is TRBV5-6, the J gene TRBJ2-3; as DNA is missing, the TRBD2 call by TCRdb cannot be tested. The length of the CDR3 is 16 residues. CDR1 and CDR2 from the germline V gene are SGHDT and YYEEEE. Here the CDR3 reads CASSPRLATRTDTQYF.

This chain connects TRBV7-9 to TRBJ2-7. The CDR3 is 12 amino acids. Germline lookup yields CDR1 SEHNR and CDR2 FQNEAQ (reference sequence). CDR3 amino acids: CASSLARDEQYF.

This sequence joins TRBV12-5 and TRBJ2-2; TCRdb reports TRBD1, a call that lacks DNA to check it against. The CDR3 length is 16 residues. Germline CDR1 reads LGHNT; CDR2 reads FRNRAP. CDR3 protein: CASGPPDSTNTGELFF. Variable domain in full (rest from reference TRBV12-5 and TRBJ2-2): DARVTQTPRHKVTEMGQEVTMRCQPILGHNTVFWYRQTMMQGLELLAYFRNRAPLDDSGMPKDRFSAEMPDATLATLKIQPSEPRDSAVYFCASGPPDSTNTGELFFGEGSRLTVL.

J is TRBJ2-6 and V is TRBV12-3 or TRBV12-4; TCRdb's assignment of TRBD1 cannot be checked, as there is no DNA. The CDR3 contains 17 residues. The CDR3 sequence is CASSEGVGDSGANVLTF.

V gene TRBV19 combines with J gene TRBJ1-1; without DNA, the TCRdb call of TRBD1 cannot be checked. Germline-derived CDR1 and CDR2 are LNHDA and SQIVND (reference sequence). The CDR3 spans 15 residues. This CDR3 is CASSPGHPMNTEAFF. The variable domain in full, completed from reference TRBV19 and TRBJ1-1, reads DGGITQSPKYLFRKEGQNVTLSCEQNLNHDAMYWYRQDPGQGLRLIYYSQIVNDFQKGDIAEGYSVSREKKESFPLTVTSAQKNPTAFYLCASSPGHPMNTEAFFGQGTRLTVV.

This sequence joins TRBV10-3 and TRBJ2-5. CDR1 is ENHRY and CDR2 is SYGVKD in the germline V gene. The CDR3 sequence is 12 residues long. This chain's CDR3 is CAISGDRETQYF.

This chain uses TRBV27 with TRBJ2-1; TCRdb selects TRBD1, and the lack of DNA leaves this call unchecked. From germline, CDR1 is MNHEY and CDR2 SMNVEV (reference sequence). The CDR3 spans 13 residues. CDR3 protein: CASSSGNWGEQFF.

The rearrangement links TRBV20-1 to TRBJ2-5; TCRdb's D call, TRBD1, is unchecked because there is no DNA. The CDR3 contains 14 residues. In germline, CDR1 is DFQATT, CDR2 SNEGSKA (reference sequence). The CDR3 is CSARNRDTQETQYF.

The V gene is TRBV7-9, the J gene TRBJ2-1; no DNA is available, so the TRBD2 call from TCRdb remains unchecked. Germline V lookup: CDR1 SEHNR, CDR2 FQNEAQ (reference sequence). The CDR3 runs to 16 residues. The CDR3 sequence: CASSSTSGFYGNEQFF.

The gene calls are TRBV7-2 and TRBJ2-3; TCRdb proposes TRBD2, but this gene call is untestable without DNA. Germline values: CDR1 SGHTA, CDR2 FQGNSA. The CDR3 is 16 amino acids. The CDR3 region is CASSLAPAGITDTQYF.

The chain combines TRBV11-3 with TRBJ1-5; TCRdb gives TRBD1 as the D gene, but with no DNA this cannot be confirmed. Germline V gene lookup returns CDR1 SGHNT and CDR2 YENEEA. The CDR3 has 15 residues. This CDR3 reads CASSEQGRTNQPQHF.

The chain couples TRBV3-1 to TRBJ2-1; TCRdb names TRBD2, which stays unverified in the absence of DNA. Germline CDR1 reads LGHDT; CDR2 reads YNNKEL (reference sequence). The CDR3 loop spans 15 amino acids. CDR3 amino acids: CASSLGSQHYNEQFF.

The V call is TRBV4-1, the J call TRBJ1-2. The CDR3 covers 15 residues. Germline values: CDR1 MGHRA, CDR2 YSYEKL. The CDR3 protein is CASSQDVTSNYGYTF.

The chain has TRBV14 and TRBJ2-1; TCRdb calls TRBD2, which cannot be checked without DNA. The CDR3 extends over 15 amino acids. CDR1 and CDR2 (germline): SGHDN, FVKESK. The CDR3 protein is CASSEEGQPHNEQFF.

V and J are TRBV5-4 and TRBJ2-1; TCRdb's D call of TRBD2 is untestable without DNA. In germline, CDR1 is SGHNT, CDR2 YYREEE (reference sequence). The CDR3 length is 19 residues. CDR3 residues: CASSFPGTSGRAWGNEQFF.